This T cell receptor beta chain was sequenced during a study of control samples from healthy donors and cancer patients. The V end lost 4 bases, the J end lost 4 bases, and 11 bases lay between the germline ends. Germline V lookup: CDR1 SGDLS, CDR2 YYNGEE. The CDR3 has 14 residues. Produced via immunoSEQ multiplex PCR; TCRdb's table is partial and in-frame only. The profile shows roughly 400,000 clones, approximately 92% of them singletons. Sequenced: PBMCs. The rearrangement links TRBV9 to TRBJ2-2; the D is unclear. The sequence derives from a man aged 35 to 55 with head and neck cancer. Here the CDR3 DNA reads TGTGCCAGCAGCCCCCTTGGTCGCACCGGGGAGCTGTTTTTT. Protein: CASSPLGRTGELFF.